This T cell receptor beta chain is from a study of breast tumors, draining lymph nodes, adjacent tissues. Each CDR3 protein is one row after TCRdb ran MiXCR on the multiplex PCR reads. The table records 45,000 to 60,000 distinct CDR3 sequences, 20% to 25% of them present only once. The CDR3 is made up of 15 amino acids. Per germline, CDR1 DFQATT and CDR2 SNEGSKA (reference sequence). The V and J ends lost 0 bases and 8 bases respectively, with 17 bases between them. What was sequenced was breast tumor tissue. The chain employs TRBV20-1 and TRBJ2-1; D possibly matches TRBD1 or TRBD2 (5 bases each). The TCR comes from a female donor with breast cancer. Some clones in this sample may be carry-over from other donors' samples. The CDR3 DNA follows: TGCAGTGCTAGAGATCCGGCACCCGGGGCGGATGAGCAGTTCTTC. It is translated as CSARDPAPGADEQFF.